This T cell receptor (beta chain) was captured by sequencing in a study of blood T cell repertoires in COVID-19. Study details: Some COVID-19 samples were acute and others convalescent; all came from the United States, Italy and Spain. In each case, the material was cDNA or gDNA derived from T cells, B-cell-depleted T cells, or PBMCs.

Authors' processing steps: Estimation of nucleated cell counts was performed using reference gene primer amplification. Data came from immunoSEQ multiplex PCR; TCRdb stores just in-frame clones and leaves some out. V, J and clone size reflect that table, while D and trimming were determined from the DNA. The table shows approximately 150,000 clones, with just over 85% occurring only once. The length of the CDR3 is 12 residues. Germline CDR1 SNHLY, CDR2 FYNNEI. J lost 5 bases, V lost 6 bases, and 3 bases had no gene match. The chain employs TRBV2 and TRBJ2-7; TRBD2 aligns across 8 bases. The receptor was derived from a man aged 65-85 years with acute or convalescent COVID-19. Input material: peripheral blood. The DNA of the CDR3 is TGTGCCAGCAGGCCGGGACTAGACGAGCAGTACTTC. As protein: CASRPGLDEQYF.